Below, 27 T cell receptor beta chains from the same sample are listed, as sequenced in a study of blood T cells in healthy people across ages. For the second PCR, which ran for about 7 to 11 cycles, a sample-barcoded 5' primer and a J-beta primer mix were used. In TCRdb, the 5' RACE reads were re-called with MiXCR into one record per CDR3 protein. In the table there are fewer than 900,000 distinct CDR3 sequences, roughly 40% of which are singletons. Sequencing was done on a sample of blood. The origin of the receptors is a man younger than 30 in good health.

The V gene is TRBV20-1, the J gene TRBJ2-1; 10 bases match TRBD2. With 6 bases clipped from V and 4 bases from J, the junction kept 6 bases outside the gene matches. The length of the CDR3 is 14 residues. Per the germline V gene, CDR1 is DFQATT and CDR2 is SNEGSKA (reference sequence). CDR3 DNA: TGCAGTGCAGCAACTAGCGGGGATTACAATGAGCAGTTCTTC. It codes for CSAATSGDYNEQFF.

This clonotype has a single count. The chain joins TRBV9 to TRBJ2-2; 9 bases agree with TRBD1. CDR1 is SGDLS, CDR2 YYNGEE, per germline. The CDR3 has 14 amino acids. Trimming took 4 bases from V and 6 from J; bases not matched to a gene: 4. CDR3 sequence: CASSITGGSGELFF. Written as DNA, the CDR3 is TGTGCCAGCAGCATCACAGGGGGCTCCGGGGAGCTGTTTTTT.

This clonotype was observed a handful of times. The rearrangement joins TRBV5-1 to TRBJ2-5; D is uncertain. This CDR3 contains 12 residues. V was clipped by 8 bases and J by 1 base, with 9 bases between them. The germline V gene encodes CDR1 SGHRS and CDR2 YFSETQ. The CDR3, as DNA: TGCGCCAGACAAACCAGCCAAGAGACCCAGTACTTC. Its protein product is CARQTSQETQYF.

The table lists this clonotype with many counts. The V gene is TRBV4-2, the J gene TRBJ2-7; no clear D. This CDR3 has 14 amino acids. The V and J ends lost 0 bases and 9 bases respectively, with 15 bases between them. Germline CDR1 and CDR2: LGHNA and YNFKEQ. As DNA, the CDR3 is TGTGCCAGCAGCCAAGATAGGACCCTGCTTGGGCAGTACTTC. It specifies CASSQDRTLLGQYF.

This clonotype was recorded at least ten times. The gene calls are TRBV2 and TRBJ1-6; possibly TRBD1 for D (5 bases). The CDR3 consists of 13 residues. CDR1 and CDR2 from the germline V gene are SNHLY and FYNNEI. Trimming took off 2 bases at V and 10 bases at J, with 9 bases between the two ends. CDR3 in DNA: TGTGCCAGCAGTGAAAGGGGCGAATCACCCCTCCACTTT. This sequence encodes CASSERGESPLHF.

The chain links TRBV3-1 to TRBJ1-4; D gene unclear. V was clipped by 1 base and J by 7 bases, with 1 base between them. Germline V gives CDR1 LGHDT, CDR2 YNNKEL (reference sequence). The CDR3 runs to 11 residues. The CDR3 reads CASSQAEKLFF. DNA for the CDR3: TGTGCCAGCAGCCAAGCTGAAAAACTGTTTTTT.

This clonotype was detected a few times. The V call is TRBV29-1, the J call TRBJ1-1; the D gene is possibly TRBD1 (5 bases). The CDR3 consists of 11 residues. The ends were cut back, 5 bases at V and 11 bases at J, with 15 bases in the middle. Looked up from germline, CDR1 is SQVTM and CDR2 is ANQGSEA. The CDR3 loop reads CSVSGAQWAFF. CDR3 in DNA: TGCAGCGTTTCCGGGGCCCAATGGGCTTTCTTT.

The sample holds a few counts of this clonotype. The chain couples TRBV4-3 to TRBJ2-1; 10 bases line up with TRBD2. Germline CDR1 and CDR2: LGHNA and YSLEER. The CDR3 consists of 16 residues. The V segment lost 0 bases and the J segment 9 bases; nucleotides outside the gene matches: 8. Here the CDR3 DNA reads TGCGCCAGCAGCCAAGATCTTAGCGGGGGGCGGAGTGAGCAGTTCTTC. Its translation: CASSQDLSGGRSEQFF.

This clonotype has a handful of counts. This chain joins TRBV12-3 or TRBV12-4 and TRBJ2-5; no firm D call. The length of the CDR3 is 12 residues. Trimming took off 2 bases at V and 9 bases at J, with 10 bases between the two ends. The CDR3, as DNA: TGTGCCAGCAGTTTAATTTCTCGAGCCCAGTACTTC. Amino acids: CASSLISRAQYF.

On this clonotype itself: This may be a read error: a much more frequent sequence differs by one nucleotide. The gene calls are TRBV10-3 and TRBJ2-1, with TRBD2 matching 12 bases. The CDR3 consists of 15 residues. The germline CDR1 and CDR2 sequences are ENHRY and SYGVKD. The trim removed 7 bases at V and 11 bases at J, leaving 12 bases unmatched. The chain's CDR3 is CAIKPSGGAFVKQFF. For the CDR3, the DNA is TGTGCCATCAAACCTAGCGGGGGGGCATTCGTGAAGCAGTTCTTC.

This clonotype turned up a few times. The rearrangement joins TRBV12-5 to TRBJ2-1, with unresolved D. The assigned J gene may be wrong: the sequence end matches TRBJ2-7 better. Germline V gene data show CDR1 as LGHNT and CDR2 as FRNRAP. The CDR3 contains 14 residues. The CDR3 sequence: CASEPGSSYNEQYF. CDR3 in DNA: TGTGCTAGTGAACCGGGCAGCTCCTACAATGAGCAGTACTTC.

This clonotype was detected only a few times. The V call is TRBV11-1, the J call TRBJ2-7, with TRBD1 identical over 9 bases. The J call may not be correct, given that the DNA end is closer to TRBJ2-5. This CDR3 contains 15 residues. Germline values: CDR1 SGHAT, CDR2 FQDESV (reference sequence). The CDR3 sequence: CASSSPTGGGETQYF. Written as DNA, the CDR3 is TGTGCCAGCAGCTCACCGACAGGGGGAGGAGAGACCCAGTACTTC.

The sample holds a few counts of this clonotype. The V gene is TRBV4-2, the J gene TRBJ2-7; no definite D call. The CDR3 covers 14 residues. CDR1 is LGHNA and CDR2 is YNFKEQ in the germline V gene. The V gene lost 4 bases and the J gene lost 1 base, with 11 bases spanning the gap. CDR3 sequence: CASSPQTESYEQYF. CDR3 nucleotides: TGTGCCAGCAGCCCCCAGACGGAATCCTACGAGCAGTACTTC.

This clonotype was seen only a few times. This chain links TRBV5-1 with TRBJ1-1, with TRBD1 identical over 9 bases. This CDR3 spans 13 amino acids. Looked up from germline, CDR1 is SGHRS and CDR2 is YFSETQ. After removal of 5 bases from V and 4 bases from J, the junction contained 3 bases not matched to a gene. The DNA of the CDR3 is TGCGCCAGCAGAGGACAGGGGATCACTGAAGCTTTCTTT. Translating it yields CASRGQGITEAFF. The variable domain in full, with the rest retrieved from reference TRBV5-1 and TRBJ1-1, is KAGVTQTPRYLIKTRGQQVTLSCSPISGHRSVSWYQQTPGQGLQFLFEYFSETQRNKGNFPGRFSGRQFSNSRSEMNVSTLELGDSALYLCASRGQGITEAFFGQGTRLTVV.

This clonotype has a handful of counts. This rearrangement joins TRBV6-2 or TRBV6-3 to TRBJ2-7; TRBD1 matches 10 bases. J was trimmed by 4 bases and V by 6 bases; bases with no gene match: 9. CDR3 length: 15 residues. From germline, CDR1 is MNHEY and CDR2 SVGEGT. CDR3 in amino acids: CASRTPGTGDYEQYF. The DNA of the CDR3 is TGTGCCAGCAGGACCCCCGGGACAGGGGATTACGAGCAGTACTTC.

Written as DNA, the CDR3 is TGTGCCAGCAGCCGAAGTAATGAAAAACTGTTTTTT. Translating gives CASSRSNEKLFF. The chain recombines TRBV6-5 with TRBJ1-4; D gene ambiguous. This CDR3 is built from 12 residues. Per the germline V gene, CDR1 is MNHEY and CDR2 is SVGAGI. V was trimmed by 6 bases and J by 4 bases, leaving 6 bases between them.

This clonotype occurred a few times. DNA for the CDR3: TGTGCCAGCACCTCCGGGACTAGCGGTTCTTCGAGCTCCTACAATGAGCAGTTCTTC. Translating gives CASTSGTSGSSSSYNEQFF. The V gene is TRBV2, the J gene TRBJ2-1; 11 bases line up with TRBD2. V trimming: 7 bases; J trimming: 0 bases; junction bases outside the gene matches: 14. The CDR3 totals 19 residues. The V gene's germline CDR1 is SNHLY and CDR2 FYNNEI.

This chain links TRBV6-2 or TRBV6-3 with TRBJ1-3; D remains ambiguous. Germline CDR1 is MNHEY and CDR2 is SVGEGT. CDR3 length: 15 amino acids. V was trimmed by 2 bases and J by 0 bases, leaving 8 bases between them. The CDR3 spells CASSYGRDSGNTIYF. CDR3 DNA: TGTGCCAGCAGTTACGGAAGGGACTCTGGAAACACCATATATTTT.

The chain links TRBV11-1 to TRBJ2-1; D gene uncertain. The J call is doubtful: the DNA matches TRBJ2-7 better. Germline lookup yields CDR1 SGHAT and CDR2 FQDESV (reference sequence). The CDR3 totals 14 residues. CDR3 loop: CASSFKSSYNEQYF. Here the CDR3 DNA reads TGTGCCAGCAGCTTCAAGAGCTCCTACAATGAGCAGTACTTC.

Here the CDR3 DNA reads TGTGCCACCAGTGATCCTCGACAGGGGGTTTATGGCTACACCTTC. This encodes CATSDPRQGVYGYTF. V and J are TRBV24-1 and TRBJ1-2; 9 bases fit TRBD1. V lost 3 bases to trimming and J lost 5 bases; unmatched junction nucleotides: 6. The CDR3 sequence is 15 residues long. CDR1 is KGHDR and CDR2 is SFDVKD in the germline V gene.

This clonotype was counted between two and nine times. The chain recombines TRBV5-1 with TRBJ2-5; tentatively, D is TRBD2 (6 bases). Trimming pared 3 bases from V and 3 bases from J, leaving 15 bases between. This CDR3 has 15 residues. Germline loops: CDR1 SGHRS, CDR2 YFSETQ. CDR3 loop: CASSWGDPREETQYF. CDR3 nucleotides: TGCGCCAGCAGCTGGGGGGACCCGAGAGAAGAGACCCAGTACTTC.

This clonotype has a single count. Being one base from a much bigger clone, this may be a read error. The CDR3 is CSAGESSYEQYF. For the CDR3, the DNA is TGCAGTGCTGGGGAGAGCTCCTACGAGCAGTACTTC. This chain joins TRBV20-1 and TRBJ2-7; D perhaps matches TRBD2 (5 bases). The CDR3 extends over 12 amino acids. Trimming took off 5 bases at V and 0 bases at J, with 8 bases between the two ends. The germline CDR1 and CDR2 sequences are DFQATT and SNEGSKA (reference sequence).

This clonotype was observed many times. The CDR3 sequence is CASSLAPDFDRTDTQYF. In nucleotides, the CDR3 is TGTGCCAGCAGTTTGGCGCCAGATTTCGACCGCACAGATACGCAGTATTTT. This sequence joins TRBV12-3 or TRBV12-4 and TRBJ2-3; D is unclear. The CDR3 contains 17 residues. V lost 3 bases, J lost 1 base, and 17 bases lay in between.

This clonotype was recorded a few times. The chain carries TRBV6-1 and TRBJ2-1, with D unclear. Germline values: CDR1 MNHNS, CDR2 SASEGT. Trimming took 5 bases from V and 6 from J, leaving 14 bases between them. The CDR3 sequence is 14 residues long. The CDR3 DNA follows: TGTGCCAGCAGTCGATTTAATAAGGGCAATGAGCAGTTCTTC. Translated, it gives CASSRFNKGNEQFF.

Only a few counts were recorded for this clonotype. The chain is built from TRBV7-2 and TRBJ2-1, with 8 nucleotides matching TRBD1. The CDR3 consists of 18 residues. CDR1 and CDR2 from the germline V gene are SGHTA and FQGNSA. V shed 5 bases and J 0 bases; nucleotides not matched to a gene: 12. The CDR3 sequence is CASSPADRGQHSYNEQFF. Written as DNA, the CDR3 is TGTGCCAGCAGCCCAGCCGACAGGGGACAACACTCCTACAATGAGCAGTTCTTC.

This rearrangement joins TRBV4-2 to TRBJ2-7; no clear D gene. Germline CDR1 is LGHNA and CDR2 is YNFKEQ. The CDR3 runs to 14 residues. V was cut by 6 bases and J by 0 bases, with 12 bases left in between. The CDR3: CASRRDGSSYEQYF. The CDR3 DNA reads as TGTGCCAGCAGACGAGACGGAAGCTCCTACGAGCAGTACTTC.

This clonotype showed up many times. The rearrangement uses TRBV2 and TRBJ2-1; D not resolved. Deletions cut 1 base from V and 15 bases from J, with 7 bases between. The CDR3 is 10 amino acids. Germline CDR1 SNHLY, CDR2 FYNNEI. DNA for the CDR3: TGTGCCAGCAGTGAAGGGCAGGTGTTCTTC. Protein sequence: CASSEGQVFF.